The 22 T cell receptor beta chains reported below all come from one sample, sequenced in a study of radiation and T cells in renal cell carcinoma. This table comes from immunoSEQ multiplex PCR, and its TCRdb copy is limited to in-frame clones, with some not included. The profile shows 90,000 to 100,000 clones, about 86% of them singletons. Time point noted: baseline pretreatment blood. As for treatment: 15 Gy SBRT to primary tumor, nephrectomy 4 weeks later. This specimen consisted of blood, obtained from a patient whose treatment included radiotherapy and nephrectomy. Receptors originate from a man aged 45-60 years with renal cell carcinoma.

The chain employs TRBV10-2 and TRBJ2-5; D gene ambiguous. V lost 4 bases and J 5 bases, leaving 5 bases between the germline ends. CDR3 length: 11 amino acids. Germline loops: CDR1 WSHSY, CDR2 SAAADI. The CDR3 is CASSGWETQYF. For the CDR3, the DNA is TGCGCCAGCAGTGGATGGGAGACCCAGTACTTC.

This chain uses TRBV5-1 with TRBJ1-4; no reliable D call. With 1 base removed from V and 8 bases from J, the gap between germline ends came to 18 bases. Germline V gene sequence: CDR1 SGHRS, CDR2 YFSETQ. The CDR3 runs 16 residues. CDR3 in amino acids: CASSLSVLQVGEKLFF. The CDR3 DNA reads TGCGCCAGCAGCTTGTCGGTATTGCAGGTCGGGGAAAAACTGTTTTTT.

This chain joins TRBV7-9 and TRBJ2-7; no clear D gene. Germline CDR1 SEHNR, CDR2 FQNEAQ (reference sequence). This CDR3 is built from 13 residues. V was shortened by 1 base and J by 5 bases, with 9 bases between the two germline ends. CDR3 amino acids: CASSLDSGHEQYF. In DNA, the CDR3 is TGTGCCAGCAGCTTAGACTCGGGCCACGAGCAGTACTTC.

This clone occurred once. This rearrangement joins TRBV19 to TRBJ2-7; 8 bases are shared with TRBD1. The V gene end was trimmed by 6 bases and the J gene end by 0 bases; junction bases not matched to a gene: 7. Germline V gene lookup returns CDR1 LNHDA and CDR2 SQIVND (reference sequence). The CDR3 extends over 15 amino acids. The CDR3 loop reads CASRSDRGSSYEQYF. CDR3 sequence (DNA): TGTGCCAGTAGGAGCGACAGGGGAAGCTCCTACGAGCAGTACTTC.

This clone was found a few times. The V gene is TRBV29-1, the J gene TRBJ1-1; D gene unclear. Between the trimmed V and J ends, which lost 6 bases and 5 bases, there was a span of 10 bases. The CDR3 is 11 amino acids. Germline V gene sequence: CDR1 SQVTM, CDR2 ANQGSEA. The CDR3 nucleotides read TGCAGCGTGGCGGAAGGGACTGAAGCTTTCTTT. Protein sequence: CSVAEGTEAFF.

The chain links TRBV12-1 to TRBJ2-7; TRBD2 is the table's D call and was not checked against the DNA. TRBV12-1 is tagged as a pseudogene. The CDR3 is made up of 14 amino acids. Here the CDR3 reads CASSPGGPHYEQYF. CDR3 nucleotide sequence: TGTGCCAGCAGCCCCGGGGGACCGCACTACGAGCAGTACTTC.

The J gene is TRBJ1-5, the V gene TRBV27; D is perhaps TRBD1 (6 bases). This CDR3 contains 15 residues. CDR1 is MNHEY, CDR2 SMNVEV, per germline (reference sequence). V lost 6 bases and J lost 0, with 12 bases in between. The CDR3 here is CASSYTGYSNQPQHF. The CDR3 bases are TGTGCCAGCAGCTATACAGGGTATAGCAATCAGCCCCAGCATTTT.

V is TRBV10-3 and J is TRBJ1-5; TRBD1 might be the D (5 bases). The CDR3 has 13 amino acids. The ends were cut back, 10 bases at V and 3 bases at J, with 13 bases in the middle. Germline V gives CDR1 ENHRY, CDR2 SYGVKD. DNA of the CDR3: TGTGCCAGTGGGGGGGGGAACAATCAGCCCCAGCATTTT. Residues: CASGGGNNQPQHF.

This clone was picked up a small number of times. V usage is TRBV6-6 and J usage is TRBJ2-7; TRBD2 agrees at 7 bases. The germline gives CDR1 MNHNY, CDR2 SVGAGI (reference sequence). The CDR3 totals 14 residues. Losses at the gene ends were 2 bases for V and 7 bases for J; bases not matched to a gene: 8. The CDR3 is CASSYRTGGSEQYF. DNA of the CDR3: TGTGCCAGCAGTTACCGCACGGGGGGAAGTGAGCAGTACTTC.

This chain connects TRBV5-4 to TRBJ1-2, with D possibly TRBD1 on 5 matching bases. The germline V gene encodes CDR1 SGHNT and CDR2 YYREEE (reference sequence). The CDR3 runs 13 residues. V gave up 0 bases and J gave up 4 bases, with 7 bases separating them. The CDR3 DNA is TGTGCCAGCAGCTTGGCGGGGGTCTATGGCTACACCTTC. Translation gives CASSLAGVYGYTF.

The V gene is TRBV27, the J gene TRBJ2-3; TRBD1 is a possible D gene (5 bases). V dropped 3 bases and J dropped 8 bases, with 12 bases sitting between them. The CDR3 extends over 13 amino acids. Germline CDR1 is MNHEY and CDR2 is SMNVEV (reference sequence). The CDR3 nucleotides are TGTGCCAGCAGTTTGCAATATCAGGGTACGCAGTATTTT. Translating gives CASSLQYQGTQYF.

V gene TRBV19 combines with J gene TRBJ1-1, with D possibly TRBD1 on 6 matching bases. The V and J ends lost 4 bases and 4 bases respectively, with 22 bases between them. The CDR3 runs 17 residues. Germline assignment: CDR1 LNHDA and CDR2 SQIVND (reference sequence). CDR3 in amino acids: CASSRRGAGALGTEAFF. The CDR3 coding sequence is TGTGCCAGTAGTAGACGGGGGGCAGGGGCGCTGGGCACTGAAGCTTTCTTT. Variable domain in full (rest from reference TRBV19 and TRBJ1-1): DGGITQSPKYLFRKEGQNVTLSCEQNLNHDAMYWYRQDPGQGLRLIYYSQIVNDFQKGDIAEGYSVSREKKESFPLTVTSAQKNPTAFYLCASSRRGAGALGTEAFFGQGTRLTVV.

CDR3 DNA sequence: TGTGCCAGCAGCTTAGCCGGAGCAGATACGCAGTATTTT. It yields the protein CASSLAGADTQYF. The chain recombines TRBV7-9 with TRBJ2-3; D remains ambiguous. The germline V gene encodes CDR1 SEHNR and CDR2 FQNEAQ (reference sequence). V lost 0 bases, J lost 4 bases, and 5 bases lay in between. CDR3 length: 13 amino acids.

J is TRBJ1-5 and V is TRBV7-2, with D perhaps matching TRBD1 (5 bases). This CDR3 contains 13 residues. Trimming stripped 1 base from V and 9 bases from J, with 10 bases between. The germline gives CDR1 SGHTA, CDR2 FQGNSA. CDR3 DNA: TGTGCCAGCAGCTTAGGGGACTGGGGGCCCCAGCATTTT. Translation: CASSLGDWGPQHF.

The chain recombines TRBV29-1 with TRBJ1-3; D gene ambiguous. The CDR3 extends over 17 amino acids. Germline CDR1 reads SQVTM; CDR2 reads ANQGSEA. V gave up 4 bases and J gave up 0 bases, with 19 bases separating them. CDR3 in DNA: TGCAGCGTTGTTGGGTGGGGAGGGAAGGACTCTGGAAACACCATATATTTT. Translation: CSVVGWGGKDSGNTIYF.

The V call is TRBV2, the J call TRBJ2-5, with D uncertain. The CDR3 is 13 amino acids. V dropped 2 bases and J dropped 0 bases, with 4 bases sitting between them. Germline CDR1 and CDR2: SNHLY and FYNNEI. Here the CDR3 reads CASSERYQETQYF. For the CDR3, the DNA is TGTGCCAGCAGTGAACGGTACCAAGAGACCCAGTACTTC.

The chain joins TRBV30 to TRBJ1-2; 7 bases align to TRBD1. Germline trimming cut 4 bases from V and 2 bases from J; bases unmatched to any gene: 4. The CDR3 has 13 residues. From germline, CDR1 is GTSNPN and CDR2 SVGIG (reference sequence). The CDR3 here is CAWNRQGNYGYTF. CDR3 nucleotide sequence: TGTGCCTGGAACAGACAGGGAAACTATGGCTACACCTTC.

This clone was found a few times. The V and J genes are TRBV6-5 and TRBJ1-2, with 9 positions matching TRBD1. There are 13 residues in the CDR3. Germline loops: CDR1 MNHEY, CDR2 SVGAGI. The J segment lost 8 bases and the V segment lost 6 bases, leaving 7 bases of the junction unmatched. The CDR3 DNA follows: TGTGCCAGCAGCAAGGGACAGGGCTTGGGCTACACCTTC. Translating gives CASSKGQGLGYTF.

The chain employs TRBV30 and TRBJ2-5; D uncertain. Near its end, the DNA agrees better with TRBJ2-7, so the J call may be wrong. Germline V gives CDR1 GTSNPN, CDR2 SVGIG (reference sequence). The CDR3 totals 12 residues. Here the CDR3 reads CAWGLSTYEQYF. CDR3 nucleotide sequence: TGTGCCTGGGGCTTATCCACCTACGAGCAGTACTTC.

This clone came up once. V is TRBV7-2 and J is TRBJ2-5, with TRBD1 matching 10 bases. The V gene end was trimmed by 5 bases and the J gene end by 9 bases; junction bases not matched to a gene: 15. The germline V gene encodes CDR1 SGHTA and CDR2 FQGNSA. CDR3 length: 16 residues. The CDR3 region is CASSPSLPRDRGPQYF. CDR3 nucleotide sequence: TGTGCCAGCAGCCCATCCCTCCCCAGGGACAGGGGCCCCCAGTACTTC.

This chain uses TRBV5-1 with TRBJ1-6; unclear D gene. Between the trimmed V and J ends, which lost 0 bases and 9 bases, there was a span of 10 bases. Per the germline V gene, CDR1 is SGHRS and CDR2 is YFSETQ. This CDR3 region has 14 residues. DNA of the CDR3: TGCGCCAGCAGCTTGGAACCAACCCCTTCACCCCTCCACTTT. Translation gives CASSLEPTPSPLHF.

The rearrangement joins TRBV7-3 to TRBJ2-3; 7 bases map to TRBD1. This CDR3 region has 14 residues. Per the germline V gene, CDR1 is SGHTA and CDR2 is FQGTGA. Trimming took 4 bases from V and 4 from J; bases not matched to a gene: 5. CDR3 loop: CASSSRTGPDTQYF. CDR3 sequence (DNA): TGTGCCAGCAGCTCCCGGACAGGTCCAGATACGCAGTATTTT.